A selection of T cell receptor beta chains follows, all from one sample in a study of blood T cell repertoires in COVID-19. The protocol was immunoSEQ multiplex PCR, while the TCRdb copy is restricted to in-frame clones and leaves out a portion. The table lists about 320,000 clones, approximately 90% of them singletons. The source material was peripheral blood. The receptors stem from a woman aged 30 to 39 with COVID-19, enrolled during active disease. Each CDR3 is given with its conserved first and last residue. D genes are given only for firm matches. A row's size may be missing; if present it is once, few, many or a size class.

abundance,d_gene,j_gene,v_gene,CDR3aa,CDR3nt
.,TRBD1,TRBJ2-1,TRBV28,CASSIRQGGEQFF,TGTGCCAGCAGTATCAGACAGGGGGGTGAGCAGTTCTTC
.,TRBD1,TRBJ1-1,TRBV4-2,CASSQLPSGQGSEAFF,TGTGCCAGCAGCCAGTTACCATCGGGACAGGGGTCTGAAGCTTTCTTT
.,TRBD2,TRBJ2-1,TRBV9,CASSETLLTRGDLNEQFF,TGTGCCAGCAGCGAGACGCTGCTAACGCGGGGGGACCTCAATGAGCAGTTCTTC
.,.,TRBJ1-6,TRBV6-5,CASSYELGSPLHF,TGTGCCAGCAGTTACGAACTTGGTTCACCCCTCCACTTT
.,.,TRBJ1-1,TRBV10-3,CAINSGTEAFF,TGTGCCATCAACTCAGGGACTGAAGCTTTCTTT
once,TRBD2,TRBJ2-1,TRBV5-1,CASSFWTSDSYNEQFF,TGCGCCAGCAGCTTTTGGACTAGCGACTCCTACAATGAGCAGTTCTTC
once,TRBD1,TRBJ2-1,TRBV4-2,CASSPTGGSDNEQFF,TGTGCCAGCAGCCCAACAGGGGGTAGCGACAATGAGCAGTTCTTC
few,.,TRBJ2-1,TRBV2,CASSEERDNEQFF,TGTGCCAGCAGTGAAGAGAGGGACAATGAGCAGTTCTTC
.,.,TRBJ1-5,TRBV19,CASSQGINQPQHF,TGTGCCAGCAGTCAGGGGATCAATCAGCCCCAGCATTTT
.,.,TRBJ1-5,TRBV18,CASSQQGSNQPQHF,TGTGCCAGCTCACAACAGGGAAGCAATCAGCCCCAGCATTTT
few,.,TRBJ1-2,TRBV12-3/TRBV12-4,CASSLTVRGYTF,TGTGCCAGCAGTCTGACAGTTCGCGGCTACACCTTC
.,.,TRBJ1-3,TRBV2,CASRTTGYSGNTIYF,TGTGCCAGCAGAACTACAGGGTACTCTGGAAACACCATATATTTT
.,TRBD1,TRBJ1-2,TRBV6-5,CASARQGKKDDTF,TGTGCGTCAGCAAGACAGGGAAAAAAAGACGACACCTTC
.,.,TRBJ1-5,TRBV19,CASSIYYTGNQPQHF,TGTGCCAGTAGTATATATTATACTGGCAATCAGCCCCAGCATTTT
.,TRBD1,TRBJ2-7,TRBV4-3,CASSHGQGDYEQYF,TGCGCCAGCAGCCATGGACAGGGGGACTACGAGCAGTACTTC
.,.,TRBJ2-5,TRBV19,CASSSPGAGETQYF,TGTGCCAGTAGTAGTCCAGGGGCTGGGGAGACCCAGTACTTC
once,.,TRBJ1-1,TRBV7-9,CASSLERVGGVEAFF,TGTGCCAGCAGCTTAGAACGGGTAGGCGGAGTTGAGGCTTTCTTT
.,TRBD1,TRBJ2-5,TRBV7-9,CASSQTGTGLQETQYF,TGTGCCAGCAGCCAGACCGGGACAGGGTTACAAGAGACCCAGTACTTC
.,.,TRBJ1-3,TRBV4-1,CASSQRGPGNTIYF,TGCGCCAGCAGCCAAAGGGGTCCAGGAAACACCATATATTTT
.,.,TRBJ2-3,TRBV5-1,CASSLQVDTQYF,TGCGCCAGCAGCCTCCAGGTGGATACGCAGTATTTT
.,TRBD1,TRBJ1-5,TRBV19,CASKRTGGNQPQHF,TGTGCCAGTAAACGGACAGGTGGCAATCAGCCCCAGCATTTT
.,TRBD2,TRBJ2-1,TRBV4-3,CASSDRTSGYNEQFF,TGCGCCAGCAGCGACCGGACTAGCGGATACAATGAGCAGTTCTTC
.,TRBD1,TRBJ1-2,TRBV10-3,CAISAGRTGATNYGYTF,TGTGCCATCAGTGCAGGGCGGACAGGGGCTACTAACTATGGCTACACCTTC
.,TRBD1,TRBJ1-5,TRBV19,CASSIGGTGQAGPQHF,TGTGCCAGTAGTATTGGCGGGACAGGGCAGGCCGGGCCCCAGCATTTT
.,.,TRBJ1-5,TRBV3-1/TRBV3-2,CASSQMQGSNQPQHF,TGTGCCAGCAGCCAAATGCAGGGCAGCAATCAGCCCCAGCATTTT
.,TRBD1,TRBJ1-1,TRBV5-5,CASSSGGQGKWMNTEAFF,TGTGCCAGCAGCTCTGGGGGACAGGGAAAGTGGATGAACACTGAAGCTTTCTTT
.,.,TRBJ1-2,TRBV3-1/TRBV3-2,CASSGPDYGYTF,TGTGCCAGCAGCGGCCCTGACTATGGCTACACCTTC
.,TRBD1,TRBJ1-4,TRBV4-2,CASSQVGQGSNEKLFF,TGTGCCAGCAGCCAAGTAGGACAGGGTTCTAATGAAAAACTGTTTTTT
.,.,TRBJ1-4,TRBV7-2,CASSLAFRNEKLFF,TGTGCCAGCAGCTTAGCGTTCCGGAATGAAAAACTGTTTTTT
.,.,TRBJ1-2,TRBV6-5,CASTTSGGLFGYTF,TGTGCCAGCACGACAAGCGGGGGGCTGTTTGGCTACACCTTC
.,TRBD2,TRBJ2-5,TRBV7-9,CASSPGSGDQYF,TGTGCCAGCAGCCCGGGGAGCGGGGACCAGTACTTC
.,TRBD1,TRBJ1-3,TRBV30,CAWRAQGAGNTIYF,TGTGCCTGGAGGGCGCAGGGGGCTGGAAACACCATATATTTT
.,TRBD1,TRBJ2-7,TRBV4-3,CASSQDRGGAYEQYF,TGCGCCAGCAGCCAAGACCGAGGGGGCGCCTACGAGCAGTACTTC
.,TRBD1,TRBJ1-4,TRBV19,CASSPGQGEVELFF,TGTGCCAGTAGTCCCGGACAGGGTGAAGTGGAACTGTTTTTT
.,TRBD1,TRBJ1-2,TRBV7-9,CASSSTGEYGYTF,TGTGCCAGCAGCTCGACAGGGGAGTACGGCTACACCTTC
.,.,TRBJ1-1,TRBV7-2,CASSLGVAGGTKAFF,TGTGCCAGCAGCTTAGGGGTTGCTGGGGGCACAAAGGCTTTCTTT
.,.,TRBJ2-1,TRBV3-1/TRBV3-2,CASSQTSDEQFF,TGTGCCAGCAGCCAAACAAGCGATGAGCAGTTCTTC
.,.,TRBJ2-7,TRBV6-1,CASSEVGLFYEQYF,TGTGCCAGCAGTGAAGTGGGACTTTTCTACGAGCAGTACTTC
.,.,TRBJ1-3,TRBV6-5,CASSYGAGEGGNTIYF,TGTGCCAGCAGTTACGGGGCCGGGGAGGGTGGAAACACCATATATTTT
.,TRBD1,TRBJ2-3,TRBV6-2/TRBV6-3,CASSAHRGSGTDTQYF,TGTGCCAGCAGTGCTCACAGGGGTTCGGGCACAGATACGCAGTATTTT
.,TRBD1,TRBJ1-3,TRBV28,CASSSPGQGNTIYF,TGTGCCAGCAGTTCTCCGGGACAGGGAAACACCATATATTTT
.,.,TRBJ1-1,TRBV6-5,CATRGGLNTEAFF,TGTGCCACTCGCGGGGGTCTGAACACTGAAGCTTTCTTT
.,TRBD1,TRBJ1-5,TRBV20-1,CSASSVGGPWNQPQHF,TGCAGTGCTAGTAGTGTAGGGGGCCCATGGAATCAGCCCCAGCATTTT
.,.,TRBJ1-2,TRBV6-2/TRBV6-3,CASSSGTRYGYTF,TGTGCCAGCAGTAGTGGGACACGGTATGGCTACACCTTC
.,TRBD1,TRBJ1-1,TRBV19,CASSIRDRGLMNTEAFF,TGTGCCAGTAGTATACGAGACAGGGGGCTTATGAACACTGAAGCTTTCTTT
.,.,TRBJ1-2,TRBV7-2,CASSLSGPYRRGYTF,TGTGCCAGCAGCTTGTCCGGGCCATACCGGAGGGGCTACACCTTC
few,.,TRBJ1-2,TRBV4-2,CASSQSNRVYSNYGYTF,TGTGCCAGCAGCCAATCGAATCGGGTTTATTCTAACTATGGCTACACCTTC
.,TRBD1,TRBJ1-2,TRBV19,CASSPPGQGTNYGYTF,TGTGCCAGTAGCCCCCCCGGACAGGGGACGAACTATGGCTACACCTTC